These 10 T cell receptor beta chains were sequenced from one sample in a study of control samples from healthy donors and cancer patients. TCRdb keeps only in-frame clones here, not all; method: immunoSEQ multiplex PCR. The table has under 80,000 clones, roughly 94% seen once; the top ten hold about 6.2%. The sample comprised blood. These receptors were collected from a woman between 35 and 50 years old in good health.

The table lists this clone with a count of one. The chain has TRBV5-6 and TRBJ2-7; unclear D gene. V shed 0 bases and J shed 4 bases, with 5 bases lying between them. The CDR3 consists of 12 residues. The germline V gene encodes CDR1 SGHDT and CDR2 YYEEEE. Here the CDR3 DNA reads TGTGCCAGCAGCTTGGATGGGTACGAGCAGTACTTC. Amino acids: CASSLDGYEQYF.

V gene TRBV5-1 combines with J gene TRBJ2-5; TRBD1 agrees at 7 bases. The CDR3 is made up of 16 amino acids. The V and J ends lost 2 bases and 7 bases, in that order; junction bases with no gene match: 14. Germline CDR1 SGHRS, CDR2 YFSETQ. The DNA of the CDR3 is TGCGCCAGCAGCTTTAAGTCGACAGGGAATGGCGGGACCCAGTACTTC. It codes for CASSFKSTGNGGTQYF.

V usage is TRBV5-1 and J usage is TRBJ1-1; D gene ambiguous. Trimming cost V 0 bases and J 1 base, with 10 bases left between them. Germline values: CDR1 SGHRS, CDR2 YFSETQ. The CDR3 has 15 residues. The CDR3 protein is CASSLARDTNTEAFF. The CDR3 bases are TGCGCCAGCAGCTTGGCGCGGGATACGAACACTGAAGCTTTCTTT.

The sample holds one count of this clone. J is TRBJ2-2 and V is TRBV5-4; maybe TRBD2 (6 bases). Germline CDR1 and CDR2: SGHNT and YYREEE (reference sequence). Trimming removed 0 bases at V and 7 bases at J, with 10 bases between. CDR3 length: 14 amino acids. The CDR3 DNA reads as TGTGCCAGCAGCTTGGTGGGAGGTAGCGGGGAGCTGTTTTTT. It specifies CASSLVGGSGELFF.

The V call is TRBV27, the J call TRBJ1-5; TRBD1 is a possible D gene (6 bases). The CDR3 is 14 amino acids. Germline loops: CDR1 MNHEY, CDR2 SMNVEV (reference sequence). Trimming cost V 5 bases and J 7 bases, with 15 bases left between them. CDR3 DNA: TGTGCCAGCAGTAAACAGGGCCTCGGCCAGCCCCAGCATTTT. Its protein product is CASSKQGLGQPQHF.

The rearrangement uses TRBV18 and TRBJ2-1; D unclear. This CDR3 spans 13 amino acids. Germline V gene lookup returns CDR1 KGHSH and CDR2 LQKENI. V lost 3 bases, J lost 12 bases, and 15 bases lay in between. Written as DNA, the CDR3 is TGTGCCAGCTCACCGGACGGTAATATTAGGCAGTTCTTC. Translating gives CASSPDGNIRQFF.

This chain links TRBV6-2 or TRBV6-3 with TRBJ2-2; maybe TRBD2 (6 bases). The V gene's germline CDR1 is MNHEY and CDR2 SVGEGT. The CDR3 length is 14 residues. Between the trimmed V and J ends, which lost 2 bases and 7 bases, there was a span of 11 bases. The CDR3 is CASSYAGGGGELFF. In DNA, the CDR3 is TGTGCCAGCAGTTACGCCGGGGGTGGCGGGGAGCTGTTTTTT.

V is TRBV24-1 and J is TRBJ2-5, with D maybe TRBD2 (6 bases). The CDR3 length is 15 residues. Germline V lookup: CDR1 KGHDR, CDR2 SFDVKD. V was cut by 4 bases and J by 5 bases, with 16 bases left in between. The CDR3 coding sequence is TGTGCCACCAGTGACCCTGGCGGGGTCGGGGAGACCCAGTACTTC. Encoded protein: CATSDPGGVGETQYF.

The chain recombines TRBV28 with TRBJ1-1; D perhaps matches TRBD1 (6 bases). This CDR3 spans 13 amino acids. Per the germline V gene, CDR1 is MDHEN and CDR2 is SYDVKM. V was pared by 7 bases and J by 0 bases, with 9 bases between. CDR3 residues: CASKGGMNTEAFF. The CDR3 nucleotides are TGTGCCAGCAAAGGGGGGATGAACACTGAAGCTTTCTTT.

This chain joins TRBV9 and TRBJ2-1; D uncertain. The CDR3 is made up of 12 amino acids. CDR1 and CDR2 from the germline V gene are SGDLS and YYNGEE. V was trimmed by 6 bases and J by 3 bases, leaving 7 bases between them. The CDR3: CASTASYNEQFF. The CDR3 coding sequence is TGTGCCAGCACGGCTAGCTACAATGAGCAGTTCTTC.